A single sample is the source of the 29 T cell receptor beta chains below, sequenced in a study of blood T cells in healthy people across ages (dated by TCRdb to 2013 to 2016). Libraries were built with 5' RACE. TCRdb names Illumina HiSeq 2500 as the instrument used. A second PCR of roughly 6 to 12 cycles was run with a J-beta primer mix and a sample-barcoded 5' primer. The public reads were run again by TCRdb, first through fastp at Q25 and then through MiXCR, and only productive beta chains were kept. Entries that share a CDR3 protein sequence are merged under the most common genes and DNA. Counted in this sample were over a million distinct CDR3 sequences; under 55% of them appeared once. The ten top clones hold approximately 17% of the sample. The sample comprised blood. The source is a woman aged 55 to 70 in good health.

The gene calls are TRBV11-2 and TRBJ2-5; 10 positions agree with TRBD2. Matching the DNA end better, TRBJ2-7 makes the J call doubtful. The CDR3 extends over 14 amino acids. Germline V gene data show CDR1 as SGHAT and CDR2 as FQNNGV. Here the CDR3 reads CASRPSGRAFEQYF. The CDR3 nucleotides are TGTGCCAGCAGACCGAGCGGGAGGGCCTTCGAGCAGTACTTC.

V gene TRBV10-3 combines with J gene TRBJ2-6; D unclear. The germline V and J ends were trimmed by 4 bases and 1 base, with 17 bases remaining between them. Germline-derived CDR1 and CDR2 are ENHRY and SYGVKD. The length of the CDR3 is 18 residues. The CDR3 nucleotides are TGTGCCATCAGTGTCTGGCCCCAAGTGGGATCTGGGGCCAACGTCCTGACTTTC. Encoded protein: CAISVWPQVGSGANVLTF.

The chain joins TRBV11-1 to TRBJ2-4; 8 bases agree with TRBD1. The CDR3 is 12 amino acids. V shed 5 bases and J 8 bases; nucleotides not matched to a gene: 2. CDR1 and CDR2 (germline): SGHAT, FQDESV (reference sequence). The CDR3 region has the DNA TGTGCCAGCAGCCGGACAGGGTACATTCAGTACTTC. Its translation is CASSRTGYIQYF. Full variable domain (outside the CDR3, taken from reference TRBV11-1 and TRBJ2-4): EAEVAQSPRYKITEKSQAVAFWCDPISGHATLYWYRQILGQGPELLVQFQDESVVDDSQLPKDRFSAERLKGVDSTLKIQPAELGDSAMYLCASSRTGYIQYFGAGTRLSVL.

This clonotype has a count of ten or more. This chain connects TRBV25-1 to TRBJ2-5; 8 bases match TRBD2. CDR1 is MGHDK and CDR2 is SYGVNS in the germline V gene. The CDR3 is made up of 15 amino acids. The junction had 13 bases not matched to a gene; V was cut back by 8 bases and J by 5 bases. The CDR3 coding sequence is TGTGCCAGCGGAGGACTAGCAGGAAGTACGGAGACCCAGTACTTC. Amino acid sequence: CASGGLAGSTETQYF.

This clonotype was observed many times. The J gene is TRBJ2-3, the V gene TRBV15; D is unclear. The CDR3 length is 13 residues. The V end was cut by 0 bases, the J end by 5 bases, with 6 bases between. Germline values: CDR1 LNHNV, CDR2 YYDKDF (reference sequence). CDR3 bases: TGTGCCACCAGCAGAGATAACGTAGATACGCAGTATTTT. Its translation is CATSRDNVDTQYF.

The chain combines TRBV15 with TRBJ2-5; D not resolved. Trimming pared 1 base from V and 7 bases from J, leaving 16 bases between. The germline gives CDR1 LNHNV, CDR2 YYDKDF (reference sequence). This CDR3 has 15 residues. This chain's CDR3 is CATSRAGRVSGTQYF. The CDR3 nucleotides are TGTGCCACCAGCAGAGCCGGCCGGGTATCTGGGACCCAGTACTTC. The variable domain in full, completed from reference TRBV15 and TRBJ2-5, reads DAMVIQNPRYQVTQFGKPVTLSCSQTLNHNVMYWYQQKSSQAPKLLFHYYDKDFNNEADTPDNFQSRRPNTSFCFLDIRSPGLGDTAMYLCATSRAGRVSGTQYFGPGTRLLVL.

The chain links TRBV20-1 to TRBJ1-5; perhaps TRBD1 as D (5 bases). The CDR3 sequence is 16 residues long. Trimming cost V 3 bases and J 0 bases, with 15 bases left between them. Germline V gene lookup returns CDR1 DFQATT and CDR2 SNEGSKA (reference sequence). The CDR3 sequence is CSASPGRGFSNQPQHF. The CDR3 DNA follows: TGCAGTGCTAGTCCCGGTCGGGGGTTTAGCAATCAGCCCCAGCATTTT.

This rearrangement joins TRBV20-1 to TRBJ2-3; 14 bases map to TRBD2. Germline V CDR1 and CDR2: DFQATT, SNEGSKA (reference sequence). V lost 7 bases to trimming and J lost 0 bases; unmatched junction nucleotides: 6. The CDR3 length is 16 residues. The CDR3 nucleotides read TGCAGTGTTTCGGGACTAGCGGGAGCTAGCACAGATACGCAGTATTTT. Its translation is CSVSGLAGASTDTQYF.

This clonotype was seen only once. The CDR3 DNA is TGTGCCAGCAGTTCCTCCCCGACAGGGGGCACAGATACGCAGTATTTT. Translating it yields CASSSSPTGGTDTQYF. V and J are TRBV27 and TRBJ2-3; TRBD1 agrees at 8 bases. The V segment lost 4 bases and the J segment 1 base; nucleotides outside the gene matches: 7. The germline V gene has CDR1 MNHEY and CDR2 SMNVEV (reference sequence). This CDR3 has 16 residues.

The V and J genes are TRBV5-1 and TRBJ2-1; TRBD2 agrees at 9 bases. The J call could be wrong; TRBJ2-7 is a better fit for the DNA end. Germline-derived CDR1 and CDR2 are SGHRS and YFSETQ. This CDR3 region has 16 residues. This CDR3 reads CASSLGVAGAYNEQYF. In DNA form, the CDR3 reads TGCGCCAGCAGCTTGGGGGTAGCGGGAGCCTACAATGAGCAGTACTTC.

To note about this clonotype: This may stem from a read error, because a much larger clone lies one nucleotide away. This rearrangement joins TRBV30 to TRBJ1-4; D is unresolved. V dropped 4 bases and J dropped 5 bases, with 8 bases sitting between them. The CDR3 covers 12 residues. Germline CDR1 and CDR2: GTSNPN and SVGIG (reference sequence). The CDR3 sequence: CAWTGQNEKLFF. CDR3 sequence (DNA): TGTGCCTGGACGGGTCAGAATGAAAAACTGTTTTTT.

This clonotype was counted a few times. V and J are TRBV7-9 and TRBJ2-1, with D tentatively TRBD1 (6 bases). CDR3 length: 15 residues. Germline V gives CDR1 SEHNR, CDR2 FQNEAQ (reference sequence). Deletions cut 5 bases from V and 3 bases from J, with 14 bases between. This chain's CDR3 is CASSPVAQGYNEQFF. The CDR3 DNA is TGTGCCAGCAGCCCAGTGGCACAGGGCTACAATGAGCAGTTCTTC. The full variable domain, completed using reference TRBV7-9 and TRBJ2-1, is DTGVSQNPRHKITKRGQNVTFRCDPISEHNRLYWYRQTLGQGPEFLTYFQNEAQLEKSRLLSDRFSAERPKGSFSTLEIQRTEQGDSAMYLCASSPVAQGYNEQFFGPGTRLTVL.

This clonotype was seen a few times. This chain joins TRBV19 and TRBJ1-1; D might be TRBD1 (6 bases). This CDR3 has 15 residues. Germline loops: CDR1 LNHDA, CDR2 SQIVND (reference sequence). Trimming took 7 bases from V and 0 from J, leaving 15 bases between them. The CDR3 spells CASTNEGHMNTEAFF. The CDR3 DNA reads TGTGCCAGTACCAACGAGGGACACATGAACACTGAAGCTTTCTTT.

The chain employs TRBV10-1 and TRBJ2-7; TRBD1 aligns across 10 bases. Germline lookup yields CDR1 WNHNN and CDR2 SYGVQD (reference sequence). After removal of 3 bases from V and 6 bases from J, the junction contained 8 bases not matched to a gene. The CDR3 covers 15 residues. The chain's CDR3 is CASSDPGTGDCEQYF. The DNA for the CDR3 is TGCGCCAGCAGTGATCCCGGGACAGGGGACTGCGAGCAGTACTTC.

This clonotype came up a few times. This chain links TRBV20-1 with TRBJ2-3, with 8 bases identical to TRBD2. Germline CDR1 reads DFQATT; CDR2 reads SNEGSKA (reference sequence). The CDR3 spans 15 residues. Unmatched junction bases numbered 8, after V lost 6 bases and J lost 0 bases. Here the CDR3 reads CSAPSGGVSTDTQYF. The DNA for the CDR3 is TGCAGTGCCCCCAGCGGGGGAGTTAGCACAGATACGCAGTATTTT.

Concerning this clonotype: The junction shows a germline mismatch at one end, possibly a read error. The chain employs TRBV20-1 and TRBJ2-5; 10 bases line up with TRBD2. Germline V lookup: CDR1 DFQATT, CDR2 SNEGSKA (reference sequence). This CDR3 is 15 amino acids long. The CDR3 region is CSASFTSGNQGTQYF. CDR3 DNA: TGCAGTGCTAGTTTCACTAGCGGGAACCAAGGGACCCAGTACTTC.

V usage is TRBV20-1 and J usage is TRBJ2-7; 12 bases map to TRBD1. The CDR3 runs 15 residues. The V gene end was trimmed by 7 bases and the J gene end by 6 bases; junction bases not matched to a gene: 13. The germline CDR1 and CDR2 sequences are DFQATT and SNEGSKA (reference sequence). The CDR3, as DNA: TGCAGTGTTCCGGGACAGGGGGCGCTTATTACCGAGCAGTACTTC. This codes for CSVPGQGALITEQYF.

This clonotype was seen a handful of times. The chain couples TRBV20-1 to TRBJ2-1, with TRBD2 matching over 8 bases. The germline CDR1 and CDR2 sequences are DFQATT and SNEGSKA (reference sequence). The CDR3 length is 13 residues. J gave up 8 bases and V 6 bases, and 9 bases lay outside the gene matches. CDR3 sequence (DNA): TGCAGTGCAGAGGGAGCGGGAGAAGATGAGCAGTTCTTC. Protein sequence: CSAEGAGEDEQFF.

This chain joins TRBV5-1 and TRBJ2-1; unclear D gene. The germline V and J ends were trimmed by 0 bases and 0 bases, with 10 bases remaining between them. The germline V gene has CDR1 SGHRS and CDR2 YFSETQ. The CDR3 consists of 16 residues. In DNA form, the CDR3 reads TGCGCCAGCAGCTTGGCAGCGTCGAGCTCCTACAATGAGCAGTTCTTC. This gives the protein CASSLAASSSYNEQFF.

In its sample, this clonotype was seen a few times. The chain links TRBV15 to TRBJ2-5; D might be TRBD2 (7 bases). Germline V gene sequence: CDR1 LNHNV, CDR2 YYDKDF (reference sequence). The length of the CDR3 is 15 residues. Between the trimmed V and J ends, which lost 4 bases and 5 bases, there was a span of 17 bases. CDR3 coding DNA: TGTGCCACCAGCACGCCAGGGGCGGGAGTTGAGACCCAGTACTTC. It specifies CATSTPGAGVETQYF.

V is TRBV28 and J is TRBJ2-7; D is unclear. CDR3 length: 12 residues. From germline, CDR1 is MDHEN and CDR2 SYDVKM. V shed 8 bases and J shed 4 bases, with 12 bases lying between them. In DNA form, the CDR3 reads TGTGCCAGCCTCCAGTCACCTTACGAGCAGTACTTC. Its protein product is CASLQSPYEQYF.

The J gene is TRBJ2-1, the V gene TRBV9, with D perhaps matching TRBD1 (7 bases). CDR3 size: 15 residues. Germline CDR1 and CDR2: SGDLS and YYNGEE. Trimming cost V 4 bases and J 7 bases, with 18 bases left between them. As DNA, the CDR3 is TGTGCCAGCAGCCCCCCTCAGGGGGGTTGGAATGAGCAGTTCTTC. Its protein is CASSPPQGGWNEQFF.

The chain carries TRBV20-1 and TRBJ2-5, with D maybe TRBD2 (6 bases). The V and J ends lost 3 bases and 10 bases respectively, with 18 bases between them. The CDR3 length is 13 residues. Germline CDR1 DFQATT, CDR2 SNEGSKA (reference sequence). CDR3 in amino acids: CSARGTAQGVQYF. CDR3 nucleotides: TGCAGTGCTAGGGGGACTGCGCAAGGGGTCCAGTACTTC.

The rearrangement links TRBV9 to TRBJ2-1, with 11 bases aligning to TRBD1. Germline CDR1 and CDR2: SGDLS and YYNGEE. V dropped 0 bases and J dropped 7; count of bases not matched to a gene: 18. The CDR3 covers 20 residues. The CDR3 DNA follows: TGTGCCAGCAGCGTAGTTGGGACAGGGGGAGTTAGTTACCGTTTAAATGAGCAGTTCTTC. Encoded protein: CASSVVGTGGVSYRLNEQFF.

With regard to this clonotype: This may be a read error: a much more frequent sequence differs by one nucleotide. V and J are TRBV15 and TRBJ2-3, with a tentative D call TRBD2 (5 bases). The CDR3 is 12 residues long. Germline CDR1 and CDR2: LNHNV and YYDKDF (reference sequence). In DNA form, the CDR3 reads TGTGCCGCCAGCGGAAGCACAGATACGCAGTATTTT. It is translated as CAASGSTDTQYF.

The chain is built from TRBV12-3 or TRBV12-4 and TRBJ2-3; D might be TRBD2 (5 bases). Trimming shortened V by 4 bases and J by 8 bases, and 19 bases separated the two germline ends. The CDR3 spans 15 residues. CDR3 loop: CASSSEDPRLGTQYF. The CDR3 coding sequence is TGTGCCAGCAGTTCGGAGGACCCCCGGTTGGGTACGCAGTATTTT.

V usage is TRBV5-1 and J usage is TRBJ1-1; possibly TRBD1 for D (6 bases). Germline assignment: CDR1 SGHRS and CDR2 YFSETQ. V shed 4 bases and J shed 0 bases, with 13 bases lying between them. The CDR3 loop spans 15 amino acids. The CDR3 sequence: CASSPLRTVNTEAFF. For the CDR3, the DNA is TGCGCCAGCAGCCCATTAAGGACAGTGAACACTGAAGCTTTCTTT.

The chain is built from TRBV7-9 and TRBJ1-4; D unresolved. Trimming shortened V by 6 bases and J by 8 bases, and 16 bases separated the two germline ends. This CDR3 region has 14 residues. CDR1 is SEHNR and CDR2 is FQNEAQ in the germline V gene (reference sequence). CDR3 bases: TGTGCCAGCAGTTCCGCGGTGGAAGAGGAAAAACTGTTTTTT. The encoded protein is CASSSAVEEEKLFF.

The chain uses TRBV20-1 and TRBJ2-1; 8 nucleotides align to TRBD2. V dropped 3 bases and J dropped 9; count of bases not matched to a gene: 10. The germline V gene has CDR1 DFQATT and CDR2 SNEGSKA (reference sequence). The CDR3 spans 14 residues. CDR3 DNA: TGCAGTGCTAGGAGGCTAGCGGGTGGGGTTGAGCAGTTCTTC. It codes for CSARRLAGGVEQFF.